The 21 T cell receptor beta chains below were found in one sample sequenced in a study of immune cell composition in non-small cell lung cancer. This table comes from immunoSEQ multiplex PCR, and its TCRdb copy is limited to in-frame clones, with some not included. This table has around 2,500 clones, roughly 70% appearing once. Sequencing was carried out using lung tumor tissue. Source of these receptors: a human donor with non-small cell lung cancer.

V is TRBV2 and J is TRBJ1-3, with 10 bases that match TRBD1. The trim removed 6 bases at V and 4 bases at J, leaving 9 bases unmatched. The length of the CDR3 is 16 residues. The germline gives CDR1 SNHLY, CDR2 FYNNEI. For the CDR3, the DNA is TGTGCCAGCAGACCCCCGGGACAGGGGTCAGGAAACACCATATATTTT. It yields the protein CASRPPGQGSGNTIYF.

This clone appeared a few times. CDR3 coding DNA: TGTGCCAGCAGCTGGGAACAGGGGCCCTTGGATGGCTACACCTTC. Translation: CASSWEQGPLDGYTF. The chain is built from TRBV5-4 and TRBJ1-2; 7 bases fit TRBD1. The germline V gene has CDR1 SGHNT and CDR2 YYREEE (reference sequence). This CDR3 spans 15 amino acids. With 3 bases clipped from V and 6 bases from J, the junction kept 11 bases outside the gene matches.

CDR3 sequence (DNA): TGTGCCAGCTCTAGGGGACAGTTGTCCTACGAGCAGTACTTC. Protein sequence: CASSRGQLSYEQYF. This chain connects TRBV18 to TRBJ2-7; 7 bases agree with TRBD1. The CDR3 has 14 residues. The germline V gene encodes CDR1 KGHSH and CDR2 LQKENI. V gave up 6 bases and J gave up 1 base; unmatched junction bases: 6.

The J gene is TRBJ2-7, the V gene TRBV7-8, with D tentatively TRBD2 (6 bases). This CDR3 is 15 amino acids long. V gave up 3 bases and J gave up 3 bases, with 15 bases separating them. Germline V CDR1 and CDR2: SGHVS, FQNEAQ. This chain's CDR3 is CASSFRRDANYEQYF. DNA for the CDR3: TGTGCCAGCAGCTTTAGGAGGGACGCAAACTACGAGCAGTACTTC.

The gene calls are TRBV10-3 and TRBJ2-6; TRBD2 is a possible D gene (6 bases). V dropped 10 bases and J dropped 0 bases, with 16 bases sitting between them. From germline, CDR1 is ENHRY and CDR2 SYGVKD. This CDR3 contains 16 residues. The CDR3 coding sequence is TGTGCCAGCAGAACTTTGGGGGGCTCTGGGGCCAACGTCCTGACTTTC. This sequence encodes CASRTLGGSGANVLTF.

V and J are TRBV10-2 and TRBJ1-4; D is perhaps TRBD1 (5 bases). The CDR3 loop spans 15 amino acids. Trimming took 6 bases from V and 4 from J, leaving 15 bases between them. CDR1 is WSHSY and CDR2 is SAAADI in the germline V gene. The DNA for the CDR3 is TGCGCCAGCAGGGCAGGGCCAGCGAGTAATGAAAAACTGTTTTTT. It yields the protein CASRAGPASNEKLFF.

The chain joins TRBV2 to TRBJ2-7; TRBD1 aligns across 8 bases. Germline loops: CDR1 SNHLY, CDR2 FYNNEI. The ends lost 6 bases at V and 1 base at J; junction bases unmatched: 5. CDR3 size: 14 residues. The CDR3, as DNA: TGTGCCAGCAGCTTAGACAGGGGTTCCTACGAGCAGTACTTC. As protein: CASSLDRGSYEQYF. The variable domain in full, completed from reference TRBV2 and TRBJ2-7, reads EPEVTQTPSHQVTQMGQEVILRCVPISNHLYFYWYRQILGQKVEFLVSFYNNEISEKSEIFDDQFSVERPDGSNFTLKIRSTKLEDSAMYFCASSLDRGSYEQYFGPGTRLTVT.

The chain employs TRBV6-6 and TRBJ1-1, with 7 bases fitting TRBD1. This CDR3 spans 12 amino acids. V trimming: 6 bases; J trimming: 5 bases; junction bases outside the gene matches: 3. The germline gives CDR1 MNHNY, CDR2 SVGAGI (reference sequence). The CDR3 sequence is CASRTGLTEAFF. The CDR3 bases are TGTGCCAGCAGGACAGGGTTGACTGAAGCTTTCTTT.

The rearrangement joins TRBV29-1 to TRBJ2-2; 11 bases map to TRBD1. J lost 4 bases, V lost 4 bases, and 8 bases had no gene match. The CDR3 runs 16 residues. Germline-derived CDR1 and CDR2 are SQVTM and ANQGSEA. For the CDR3, the DNA is TGCAGCGTTGGCAAATCCGGGACAGGGGGCACCGGGGAGCTGTTTTTT. This translates into CSVGKSGTGGTGELFF.

J is TRBJ1-1 and V is TRBV4-2, with no clear D. From germline, CDR1 is LGHNA and CDR2 YNFKEQ. Trimming cost V 0 bases and J 10 bases, with 21 bases left between them. CDR3 length equals 16 residues. This CDR3 reads CASSQDLDLTPPGAFF. In nucleotides, the CDR3 is TGTGCCAGCAGCCAAGACCTCGACCTTACCCCACCAGGAGCTTTCTTT.

The chain employs TRBV7-9 and TRBJ1-1; D unclear. With 1 base removed from V and 1 base from J, the gap between germline ends came to 7 bases. The CDR3 spans 14 residues. Germline V gene data show CDR1 as SEHNR and CDR2 as FQNEAQ (reference sequence). CDR3 DNA: TGTGCCAGCAGCTTAGTGGGAGGGAACACTGAAGCTTTCTTT. It translates to CASSLVGGNTEAFF.

To note about this clone: As the CDR3 is not closed by the conserved phenylalanine or tryptophan, this likely results from a read error. The DNA is left out, because the CDR3 cannot be placed on it with certainty; the CDR3 is given as TCRdb lists it. V gene TRBV2 combines with J gene TRBJ1-1; TRBD1 was called by the table and not checked on the DNA. The CDR3 comprises 13 residues, both ends counted. The germline V gene encodes CDR1 SNHLY and CDR2 FYNNEI. CDR3 sequence: CASSETRDRQAPV.

The gene calls are TRBV10-3 and TRBJ1-6; a weak D match, TRBD1 (5 bases). Per germline, CDR1 ENHRY and CDR2 SYGVKD. V was shortened by 6 bases and J by 14 bases, with 29 bases between the two germline ends. The CDR3 has 17 amino acids. CDR3 bases: TGTGCCATCAGCCTACGGGAGGGCAGGGCGAGAGGAGTCACCCTCCACTTT. Translation gives CAISLREGRARGVTLHF.

The CDR3 bases are TGTGCCAGCTCACCACGACTAGCGAGTCCAGACCAATACGAGCAGTACTTC. Amino acids: CASSPRLASPDQYEQYF. This sequence joins TRBV18 and TRBJ2-7, with 8 bases lining up with TRBD2. J was trimmed by 4 bases and V by 1 base; bases with no gene match: 12. Germline V CDR1 and CDR2: KGHSH, LQKENI. The CDR3 is 17 amino acids.

This clone has just a few counts. The chain uses TRBV27 and TRBJ2-1, with TRBD2 matching 9 bases. The V gene's germline CDR1 is MNHEY and CDR2 SMNVEV (reference sequence). This CDR3 spans 16 amino acids. With V trimmed by 5 bases and J by 9 bases, 14 bases remained unmatched. The DNA for the CDR3 is TGTGCCAGCAGTGGGGGGGGGACTAGCAGGTCTGCTGAGCAGTTCTTC. It codes for CASSGGGTSRSAEQFF.

This clone was picked up a small number of times. The CDR3 DNA is TGTGCCAGCAGCTTCGATATACAGACAGATACGCAGTATTTT. This gives the protein CASSFDIQTDTQYF. J is TRBJ2-3 and V is TRBV5-4; the D is unclear. Germline V gives CDR1 SGHNT, CDR2 YYREEE (reference sequence). V was clipped by 2 bases and J by 3 bases, with 10 bases between them. The CDR3 extends over 14 amino acids.

The rearrangement links TRBV6-1 to TRBJ2-7; TRBD1 is a possible D gene (5 bases). Germline V gene sequence: CDR1 MNHNS, CDR2 SASEGT. V lost 6 bases and J lost 5, with 17 bases in between. This CDR3 has 14 amino acids. Here the CDR3 DNA reads TGTGCCAGCAGGATAAACGAGCAGGGTCACGAGCAGTACTTC. Its translation: CASRINEQGHEQYF.

With regard to this clone: This specimen includes other DNA sequences encoding the same CDR3. This chain joins TRBV7-2 and TRBJ2-1; 7 nucleotides agree with TRBD2. This CDR3 has 17 amino acids. Germline CDR1 and CDR2: SGHTA and FQGNSA. V gave up 1 base and J gave up 1 base; unmatched junction bases: 7. The CDR3 nucleotides are TGTGCCAGCAGCTTAGTGGGCGGGAGTTTGTCCTACAATGAGCAGTTCTTC. Its protein is CASSLVGGSLSYNEQFF. Using reference TRBV7-2 and TRBJ2-1 for the parts outside the CDR3, the full variable domain is GAGVSQSPSNKVTEKGKDVELRCDPISGHTALYWYRQSLGQGLEFLIYFQGNSAPDKSGLPSDRFSAERTGGSVSTLTIQRTQQEDSAVYLCASSLVGGSLSYNEQFFGPGTRLTVL.

For the CDR3, the DNA is TGCGCCAGCAGCTCGCCTCCAGACGGGAGGGACTACGAGCAGTACTTC. Protein sequence: CASSSPPDGRDYEQYF. The V and J genes are TRBV5-1 and TRBJ2-7; TRBD2 matches at 8 bases. Germline CDR1 is SGHRS and CDR2 is YFSETQ. J was trimmed by 3 bases and V by 3 bases; bases with no gene match: 11. The CDR3 is 16 amino acids. The full variable domain, in which reference TRBV5-1 and TRBJ2-7 provide the parts outside the CDR3, is KAGVTQTPRYLIKTRGQQVTLSCSPISGHRSVSWYQQTPGQGLQFLFEYFSETQRNKGNFPGRFSGRQFSNSRSEMNVSTLELGDSALYLCASSSPPDGRDYEQYFGPGTRLTVT.

The genes are TRBV5-5 and TRBJ1-1; D is ambiguous. V was pared by 0 bases and J by 0 bases, with 9 bases between. Germline-derived CDR1 and CDR2 are SGHKS and YYEKEE (reference sequence). The CDR3 consists of 15 residues. CDR3 DNA: TGTGCCAGCAGCTTGGGGACTACTATGAACACTGAAGCTTTCTTT. Its protein product is CASSLGTTMNTEAFF.

The chain links TRBV30 to TRBJ2-1; 15 positions agree with TRBD2. Trimming took 2 bases from V and 6 from J; bases not matched to a gene: 5. Germline lookup yields CDR1 GTSNPN and CDR2 SVGIG (reference sequence). This CDR3 has 16 residues. The chain's CDR3 is CAWSRTSGRVPNEQFF. The CDR3 nucleotides read TGTGCCTGGAGTCGGACTAGCGGGAGGGTCCCCAATGAGCAGTTCTTC. Based on the CDR3 plus reference TRBV30 and TRBJ2-1, the full variable domain is SQTIHQWPATLVQPVGSPLSLECTVEGTSNPNLYWYRQAAGRGLQLLFYSVGIGQISSEVPQNLSASRPQDRQFILSSKKLLLSDSGFYLCAWSRTSGRVPNEQFFGPGTRLTVL.